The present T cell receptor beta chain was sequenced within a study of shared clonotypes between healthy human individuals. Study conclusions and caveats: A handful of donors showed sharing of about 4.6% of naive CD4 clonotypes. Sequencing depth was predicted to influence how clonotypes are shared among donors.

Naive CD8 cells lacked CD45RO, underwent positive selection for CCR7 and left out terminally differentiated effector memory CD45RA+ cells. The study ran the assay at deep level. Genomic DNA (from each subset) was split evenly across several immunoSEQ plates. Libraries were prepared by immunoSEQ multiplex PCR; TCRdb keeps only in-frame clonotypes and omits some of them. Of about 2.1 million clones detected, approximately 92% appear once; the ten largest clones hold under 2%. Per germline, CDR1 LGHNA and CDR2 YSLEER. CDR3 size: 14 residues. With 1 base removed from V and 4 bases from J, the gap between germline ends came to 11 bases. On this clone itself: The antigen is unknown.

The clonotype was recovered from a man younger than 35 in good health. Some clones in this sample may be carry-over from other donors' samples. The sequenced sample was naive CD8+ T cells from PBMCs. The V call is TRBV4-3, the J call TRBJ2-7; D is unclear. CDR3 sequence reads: CASSQAATKYEQYF. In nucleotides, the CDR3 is TGCGCCAGCAGCCAAGCCGCCACGAAATACGAGCAGTACTTC.